This T cell receptor (beta chain) was captured in a study of CD8 T cells in Susac syndrome. Isolation of CD8+ and CD4+ T cells was performed negatively, whereas enrichment of TEMRA cells was done by FACS. With random hexamers, about 0.45 to 1 ug RNA was reverse transcribed. Using its own MiXCR run on the immunoSEQ multiplex PCR reads, TCRdb lists one record per CDR3 protein. Counted here are some 300,000 distinct CDR3 sequences, around 84% occurring once; the ten biggest clones make up approximately 0.11%. The sample taken for sequencing was CD8+ T cells from PBMCs. The TCR originated in a human donor with multiple sclerosis.

The CDR3 region has the DNA TGTGCCAGCAGAGATCCCGGACAGGCCCTAAACACTGAAGCTTTCTTT. This gives the protein CASRDPGQALNTEAFF. J is TRBJ1-1 and V is TRBV7-9, with TRBD1 matching 7 bases. V gave up 6 bases and J gave up 2 bases; unmatched junction bases: 12. This CDR3 contains 16 residues. Germline V gene data show CDR1 as SEHNR and CDR2 as FQNEAQ (reference sequence).